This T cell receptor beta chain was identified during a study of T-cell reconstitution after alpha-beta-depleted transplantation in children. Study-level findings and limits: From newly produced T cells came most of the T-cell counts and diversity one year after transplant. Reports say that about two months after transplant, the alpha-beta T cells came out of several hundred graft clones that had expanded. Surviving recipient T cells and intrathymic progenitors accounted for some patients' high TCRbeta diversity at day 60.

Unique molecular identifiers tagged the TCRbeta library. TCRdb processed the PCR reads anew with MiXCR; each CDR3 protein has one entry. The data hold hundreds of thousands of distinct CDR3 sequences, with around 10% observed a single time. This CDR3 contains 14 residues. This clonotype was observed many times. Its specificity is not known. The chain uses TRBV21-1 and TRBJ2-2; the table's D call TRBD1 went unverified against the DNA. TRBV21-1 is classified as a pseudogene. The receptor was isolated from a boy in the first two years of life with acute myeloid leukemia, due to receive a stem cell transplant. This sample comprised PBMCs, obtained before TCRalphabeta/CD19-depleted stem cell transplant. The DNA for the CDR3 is TGTGCCAGCAGCCAAGGTCAGGGGAGAGGGGAGCTGTTTTTT. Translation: CASSQGQGRGELFF.